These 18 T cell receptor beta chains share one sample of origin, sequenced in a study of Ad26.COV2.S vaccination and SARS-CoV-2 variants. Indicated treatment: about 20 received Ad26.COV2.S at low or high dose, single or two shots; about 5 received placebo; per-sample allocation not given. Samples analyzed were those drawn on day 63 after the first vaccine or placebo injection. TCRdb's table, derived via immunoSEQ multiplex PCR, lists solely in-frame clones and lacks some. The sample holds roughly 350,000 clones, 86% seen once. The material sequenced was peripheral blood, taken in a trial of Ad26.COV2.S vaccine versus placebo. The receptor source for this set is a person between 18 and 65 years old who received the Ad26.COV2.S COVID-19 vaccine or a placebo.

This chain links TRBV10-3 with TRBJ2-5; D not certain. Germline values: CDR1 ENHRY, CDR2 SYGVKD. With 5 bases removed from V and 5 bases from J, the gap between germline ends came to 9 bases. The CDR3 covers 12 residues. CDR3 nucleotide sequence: TGTGCCATCAGTAGCAGTACGGAGACCCAGTACTTC. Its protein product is CAISSSTETQYF.

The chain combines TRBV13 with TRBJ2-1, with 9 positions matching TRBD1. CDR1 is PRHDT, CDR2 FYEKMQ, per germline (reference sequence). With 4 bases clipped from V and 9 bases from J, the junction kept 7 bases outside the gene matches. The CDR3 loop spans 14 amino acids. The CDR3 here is CASSSRTGVGEQFF. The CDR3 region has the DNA TGTGCCAGCAGCTCCCGGACAGGGGTCGGTGAGCAGTTCTTC.

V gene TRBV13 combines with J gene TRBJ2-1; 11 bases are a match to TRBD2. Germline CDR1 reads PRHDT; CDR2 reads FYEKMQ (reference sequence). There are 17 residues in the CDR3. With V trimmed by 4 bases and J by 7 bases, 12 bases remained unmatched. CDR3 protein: CASSSGQGLAVGNEQFF. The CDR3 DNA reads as TGTGCCAGCAGCTCGGGACAGGGACTAGCGGTAGGAAATGAGCAGTTCTTC. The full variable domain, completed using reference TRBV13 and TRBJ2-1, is AAGVIQSPRHLIKEKRETATLKCYPIPRHDTVYWYQQGPGQDPQFLISFYEKMQSDKGSIPDRFSAQQFSDYHSELNMSSLELGDSALYFCASSSGQGLAVGNEQFFGPGTRLTVL.

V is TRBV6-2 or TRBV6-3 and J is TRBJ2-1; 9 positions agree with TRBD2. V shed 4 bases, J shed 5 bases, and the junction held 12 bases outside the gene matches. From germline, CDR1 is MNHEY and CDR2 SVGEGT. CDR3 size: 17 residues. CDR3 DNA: TGTGCCAGCAGTTTCTCCGAGGGACTAGCTCCGGACAATGAGCAGTTCTTC. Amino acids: CASSFSEGLAPDNEQFF.

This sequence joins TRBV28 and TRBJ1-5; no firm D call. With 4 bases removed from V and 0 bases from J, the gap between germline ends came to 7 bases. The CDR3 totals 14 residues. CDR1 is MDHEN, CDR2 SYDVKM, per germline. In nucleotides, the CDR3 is TGTGCCAGCAGTTCGGGCCCTAGCAATCAGCCCCAGCATTTT. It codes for CASSSGPSNQPQHF.

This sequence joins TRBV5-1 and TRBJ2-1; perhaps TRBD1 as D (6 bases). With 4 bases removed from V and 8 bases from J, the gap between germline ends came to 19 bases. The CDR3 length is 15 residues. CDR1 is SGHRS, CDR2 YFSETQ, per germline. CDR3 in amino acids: CASSTMGADTDEQFF. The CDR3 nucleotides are TGCGCCAGCAGCACGATGGGGGCGGACACCGATGAGCAGTTCTTC.

CDR3 residues: CASSPGRDTQYF. CDR3 DNA: TGTGCCAGCAGCCCAGGGAGAGATACGCAGTATTTT. The V and J genes are TRBV5-8 and TRBJ2-3, with D perhaps given as TRBD1 or TRBD2 (5 bases each). This CDR3 is built from 12 residues. The germline V gene encodes CDR1 SGHTS and CDR2 YDEGEE. Between the trimmed V and J ends, which lost 4 bases and 5 bases, there was a span of 8 bases. Based on the CDR3 plus reference TRBV5-8 and TRBJ2-3, the full variable domain is EAGVTQSPTHLIKTRGQQATLRCSPISGHTSVYWYQQALGLGLQFLLWYDEGEERNRGNFPPRFSGRQFPNYSSELNVNALELEDSALYLCASSPGRDTQYFGPGTRLTVL.

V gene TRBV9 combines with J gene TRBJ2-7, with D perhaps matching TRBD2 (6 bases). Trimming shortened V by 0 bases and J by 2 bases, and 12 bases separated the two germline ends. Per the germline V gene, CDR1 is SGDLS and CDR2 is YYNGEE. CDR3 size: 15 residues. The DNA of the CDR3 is TGTGCCAGCAGCGTAGGAGGCCGGGGGACCTACGAGCAGTACTTC. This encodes CASSVGGRGTYEQYF.

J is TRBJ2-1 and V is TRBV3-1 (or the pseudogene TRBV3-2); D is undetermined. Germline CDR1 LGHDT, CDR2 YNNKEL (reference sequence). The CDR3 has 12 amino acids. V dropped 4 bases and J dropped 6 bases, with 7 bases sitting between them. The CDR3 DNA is TGTGCCAGCAGCCCCGGTTTCAATGAGCAGTTCTTC. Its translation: CASSPGFNEQFF.

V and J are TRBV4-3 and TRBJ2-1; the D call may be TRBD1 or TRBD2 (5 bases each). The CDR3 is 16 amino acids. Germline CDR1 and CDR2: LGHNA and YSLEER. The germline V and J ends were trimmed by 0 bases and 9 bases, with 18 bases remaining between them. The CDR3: CASSQDNRGPPREQFF. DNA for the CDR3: TGCGCCAGCAGCCAAGATAATCGGGGACCCCCTCGTGAGCAGTTCTTC.

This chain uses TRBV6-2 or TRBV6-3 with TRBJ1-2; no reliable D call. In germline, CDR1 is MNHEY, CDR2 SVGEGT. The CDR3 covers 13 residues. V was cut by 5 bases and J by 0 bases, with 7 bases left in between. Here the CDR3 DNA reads TGTGCCAGCAGTCAAAGTCCTAACTATGGCTACACCTTC. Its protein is CASSQSPNYGYTF.

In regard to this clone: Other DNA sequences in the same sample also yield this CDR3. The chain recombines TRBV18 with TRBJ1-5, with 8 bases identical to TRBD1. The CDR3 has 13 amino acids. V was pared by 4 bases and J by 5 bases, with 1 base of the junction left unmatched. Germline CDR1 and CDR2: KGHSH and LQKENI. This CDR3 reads CASSRGQDQPQHF. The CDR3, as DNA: TGTGCCAGCTCACGGGGACAGGATCAGCCCCAGCATTTT.

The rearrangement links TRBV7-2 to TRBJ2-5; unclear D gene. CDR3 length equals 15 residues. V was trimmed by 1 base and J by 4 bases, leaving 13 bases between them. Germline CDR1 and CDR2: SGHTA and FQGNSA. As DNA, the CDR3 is TGTGCCAGCAGCTTAGGTCTGGATTCAACAGAGACCCAGTACTTC. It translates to CASSLGLDSTETQYF.

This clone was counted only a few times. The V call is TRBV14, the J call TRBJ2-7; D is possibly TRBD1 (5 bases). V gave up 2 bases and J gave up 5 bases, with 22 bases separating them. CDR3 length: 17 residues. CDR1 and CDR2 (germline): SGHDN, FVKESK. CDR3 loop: CASSQWVGEIFEDEQYF. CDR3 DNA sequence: TGTGCCAGCAGCCAATGGGTAGGGGAAATATTTGAGGACGAGCAGTACTTC.

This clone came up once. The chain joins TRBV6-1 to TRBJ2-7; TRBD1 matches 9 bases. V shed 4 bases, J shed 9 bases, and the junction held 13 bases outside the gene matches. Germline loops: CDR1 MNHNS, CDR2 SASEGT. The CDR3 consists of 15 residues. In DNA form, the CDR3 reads TGTGCCAGCAGTGGCCCGGGACAGGGAGATTGGGGGCAGTACTTC. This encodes CASSGPGQGDWGQYF.

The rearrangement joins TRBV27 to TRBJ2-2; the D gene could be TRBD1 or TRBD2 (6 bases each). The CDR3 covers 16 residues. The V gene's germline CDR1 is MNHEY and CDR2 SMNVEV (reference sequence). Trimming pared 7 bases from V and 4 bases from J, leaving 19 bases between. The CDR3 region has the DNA TGTGCCAGCACCATGGCCTACGGGGGCGGCACCGGGGAGCTGTTTTTT. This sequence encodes CASTMAYGGGTGELFF.

The CDR3 here is CASSSPNQGGRQPQHF. The CDR3 DNA sequence: TGCGCCAGCAGCTCCCCAAATCAGGGAGGAAGGCAGCCCCAGCATTTT. This chain connects TRBV5-1 to TRBJ1-5, with a tentative D call TRBD1 (5 bases). The CDR3 length is 16 residues. Germline assignment: CDR1 SGHRS and CDR2 YFSETQ. Trimming took 3 bases from V and 7 from J, leaving 20 bases between them.

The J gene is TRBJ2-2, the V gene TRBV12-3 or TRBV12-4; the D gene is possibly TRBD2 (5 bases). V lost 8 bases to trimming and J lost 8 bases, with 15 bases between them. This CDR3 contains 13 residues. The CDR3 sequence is CASAPGLLGELFF. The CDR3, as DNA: TGTGCCAGCGCCCCGGGGTTGTTAGGGGAGCTGTTTTTT.